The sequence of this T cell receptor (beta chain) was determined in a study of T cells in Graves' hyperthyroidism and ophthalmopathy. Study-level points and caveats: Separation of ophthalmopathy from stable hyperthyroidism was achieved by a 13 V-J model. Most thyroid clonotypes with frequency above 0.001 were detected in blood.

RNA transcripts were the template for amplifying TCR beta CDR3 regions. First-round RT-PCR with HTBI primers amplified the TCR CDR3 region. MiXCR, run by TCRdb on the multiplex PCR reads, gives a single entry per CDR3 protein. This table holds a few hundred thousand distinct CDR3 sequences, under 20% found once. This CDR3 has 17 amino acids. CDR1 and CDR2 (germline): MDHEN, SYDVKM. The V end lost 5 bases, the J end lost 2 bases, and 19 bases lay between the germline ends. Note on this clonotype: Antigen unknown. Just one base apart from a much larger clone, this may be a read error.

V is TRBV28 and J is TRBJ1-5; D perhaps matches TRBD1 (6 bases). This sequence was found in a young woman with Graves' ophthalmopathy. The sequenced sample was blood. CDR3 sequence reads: CASSNVFGGHGNQPQHF. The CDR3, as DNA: TGTGCCAGCAGTAATGTTTTTGGGGGGCATGGCAATCAGCCCCAGCATTTT. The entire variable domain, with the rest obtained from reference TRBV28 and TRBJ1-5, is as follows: DVKVTQSSRYLVKRTGEKVFLECVQDMDHENMFWYRQDPGLGLRLIYFSYDVKMKEKGDIPEGYSVSREKKERFSLILESASTNQTSMYLCASSNVFGGHGNQPQHFGDGTRLSIL.